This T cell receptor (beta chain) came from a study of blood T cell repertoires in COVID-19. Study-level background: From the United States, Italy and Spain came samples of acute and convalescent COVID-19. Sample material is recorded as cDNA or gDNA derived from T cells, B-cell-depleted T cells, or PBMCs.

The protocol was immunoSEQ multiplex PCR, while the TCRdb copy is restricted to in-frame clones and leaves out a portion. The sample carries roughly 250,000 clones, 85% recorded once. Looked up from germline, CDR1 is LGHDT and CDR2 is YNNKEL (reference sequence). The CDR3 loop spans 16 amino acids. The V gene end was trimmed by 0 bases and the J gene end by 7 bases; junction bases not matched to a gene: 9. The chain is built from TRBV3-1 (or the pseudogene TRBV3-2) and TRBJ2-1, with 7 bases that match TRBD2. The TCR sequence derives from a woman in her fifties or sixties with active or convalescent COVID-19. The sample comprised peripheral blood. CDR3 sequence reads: CASSQDTGGPGNEQFF. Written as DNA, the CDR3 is TGTGCCAGCAGCCAAGATACGGGGGGTCCCGGGAATGAGCAGTTCTTC.